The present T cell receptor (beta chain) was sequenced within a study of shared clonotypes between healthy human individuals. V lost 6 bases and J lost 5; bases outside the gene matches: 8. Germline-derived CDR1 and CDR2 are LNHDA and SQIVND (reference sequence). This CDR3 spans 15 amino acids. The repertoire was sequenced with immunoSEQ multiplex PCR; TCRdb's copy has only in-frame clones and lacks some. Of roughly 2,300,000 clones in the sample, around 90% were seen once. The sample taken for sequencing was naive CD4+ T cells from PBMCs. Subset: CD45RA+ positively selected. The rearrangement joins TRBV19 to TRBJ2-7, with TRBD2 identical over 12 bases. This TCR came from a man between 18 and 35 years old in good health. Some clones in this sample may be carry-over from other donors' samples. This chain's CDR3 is CASRRGASGRDEQYF. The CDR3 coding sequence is TGTGCCAGTAGACGAGGGGCTAGCGGGAGGGACGAGCAGTACTTC. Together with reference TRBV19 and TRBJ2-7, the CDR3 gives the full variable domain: DGGITQSPKYLFRKEGQNVTLSCEQNLNHDAMYWYRQDPGQGLRLIYYSQIVNDFQKGDIAEGYSVSREKKESFPLTVTSAQKNPTAFYLCASRRGASGRDEQYFGPGTRLTVT.